One TCR beta chain is described in this entry. The antigen it recognizes is unknown. Qualities for individual bases were not recorded, and no much larger clone is one base off. The junction carries 17 bases between V and J, which are trimmed by 6 bases and 3 bases respectively. Via the germline V gene, CDR1 is ENHRY and CDR2 SYGVKD. Including the terminal cysteine and phenylalanine, the CDR3 comprises 15 residues. Just the 45-base CDR3 DNA is kept, in frame starting at base 1. The sample belongs to a study of blood T cell repertoires in COVID-19 (dated by TCRdb to about 2020). A note on the overall study: Samples covering the acute and convalescent phases of COVID-19 were provided by collaborators in the United States, Italy and Spain. The repertoires were released in a freely available public database meant as a resource for research on the immune response to SARS-CoV-2. Deeply sampled blood TCRbeta repertoires from subjects exposed to, actively infected with, or recovered from COVID-19 were included in the dataset. Where available, HLA class I and class II types were taken from metadata supplied by the sample provider and were not determined by assay-based typing. Samples came from the ongoing ImmuneRACE study (first 160 participants) plus 1,254 subjects from 6 global collaborators. The prospective study material was composed of cDNA or gDNA derived from T cells, B-cell-depleted T cells, or PBMCs. Sample metadata almost always included a de-identified subject ID, COVID-19 status, age in years and sex.

Collaborating institutions collected whole blood in K2EDTA tubes following their own protocols. For TCRbeta analysis, collaborator samples were shipped as frozen whole blood, as isolated PBMCs, or as DNA extracted from either sample type. Points the paper makes about the study in general: Clinical and demographic metadata were provided uncurated, with the amount varying by source and participant.

The immunoSEQ Assay, a bias-controlled multiplex PCR, was used to amplify TCRbeta CDR3 regions from genomic DNA. Per the source publication's procedure: Within the assay, amplification of reference gene primers was used to estimate how many nucleated cells each sample contained. To quantify the absolute abundance of each unique TCRbeta CDR3 rearrangement, sequence reads were collapsed and filtered. Productive Simpson clonality was computed per sample as the square root of Simpson's diversity index over productive rearrangements. As stored in TCRdb, this immuneACCESS dataset retains in-frame rearrangements with V and J assigned. A fraction of the clones does not appear; measured against another copy, unresolved V genes explain less than half of the discrepancy, and the remainder lacks a known reason. V, J and clone size reflect that table, while D and trimming were determined from the DNA. The sample table contains under 200,000 clones; only one count was recorded for about 80% of them. The top ten constitute 6.5% to 7% of the sample.

Material: peripheral blood. The receptor's source is a man between 65 and 85 years old with active or convalescent COVID-19. The chain employs TRBV10-3 and TRBJ1-1, with the D gene too uncertain to name. This receptor has the CDR3 CAIRRTGSADTEAFF. The bases are TGTGCCATCAGACGAACGGGAAGCGCGGACACTGAAGCTTTCTTT.